This TCR beta chain comes out of a study of blood T cells in healthy people across ages. General study points: Higher diversity, along with more naive CD4+ cells, distinguished long-lived donors from aged donors.

The study drew donors from healthy Caucasian individuals in Russia aged roughly 6 to 100. Peripheral blood samples of roughly 9.9 milliliters were drawn from each donor. Concerning this clonotype: Its antigen is not identified.

The ends lost 7 bases at V and 1 base at J; junction bases unmatched: 8. The CDR3 length is 14 residues. Per germline, CDR1 SGHRS and CDR2 YFSETQ. With a J-beta primer mix and a sample-barcoded 5' primer, a second PCR ran 7 to 11 cycles. TCRdb reanalysed the 5' RACE reads using MiXCR and keeps one entry per CDR3 protein. The sample lists hundreds of thousands of distinct CDR3 sequences, roughly 50% occurring once. The receptor was derived from a woman aged 60-70 years in good health. The rearrangement uses TRBV5-1 and TRBJ2-7; 7 nucleotides agree with TRBD1. Sequencing was performed on blood. The CDR3 protein is CASGQDRSSYEQYF. In nucleotides, the CDR3 is TGCGCCAGCGGCCAGGACAGGTCGTCCTACGAGCAGTACTTC.